The 5 T cell receptor beta chains below come from one sample, sequenced in a study of T cells in Graves' hyperthyroidism and ophthalmopathy (dated by TCRdb to the late 2010s). Libraries were built with multiplex PCR. Sequencing was performed on an Illumina HiSeq 2000. The TCR beta CDR3 regions were amplified from RNA transcripts. For the first round of RT-PCR on the TCR CDR3, the HTBI primer set was used together with the Qiagen OneStep RT-PCR kit. TCRdb handled the public reads itself, with Q25 trimming in fastp and clone calling in MiXCR, and kept productive beta chains. For every CDR3 protein sequence, its rows merge into one entry that carries the most common genes and DNA. This sample comprises hundreds of thousands of distinct CDR3 sequences, around 15% of them detected only once. Of the sample, about 4.5% is held by the ten largest clones. The sample consisted of blood. These receptors all come from a woman between 40 and 55 years old with Graves' ophthalmopathy.

The chain is built from TRBV30 and TRBJ1-1; the D is unclear. This CDR3 contains 14 residues. CDR1 is GTSNPN and CDR2 is SVGIG in the germline V gene (reference sequence). Between the trimmed V and J ends, which lost 0 bases and 3 bases, there was a span of 11 bases. The CDR3 reads CAWSVLGRHTEAFF. The DNA for the CDR3 is TGTGCCTGGAGTGTACTTGGGAGACACACTGAAGCTTTCTTT.

This clonotype was recorded a few times. The CDR3, as DNA: TGTGCCAGTAGCGCAAATAGGGGGTTGGATTCACCCCTCCACTTT. Translation gives CASSANRGLDSPLHF. This sequence joins TRBV19 and TRBJ1-6; the D gene is possibly TRBD1 (6 bases). This CDR3 has 15 amino acids. The germline V gene encodes CDR1 LNHDA and CDR2 SQIVND (reference sequence). Deletions cut 6 bases from V and 8 bases from J, with 17 bases between.

In this sample, this clonotype turned up many times. The chain employs TRBV5-5 and TRBJ2-7; D possibly corresponds to TRBD1 (6 bases). From germline, CDR1 is SGHKS and CDR2 YYEKEE (reference sequence). Trimming took 2 bases from V and 6 from J, leaving 9 bases between them. The CDR3 consists of 12 residues. CDR3 sequence: CASSFRGSEQYF. The DNA of the CDR3 is TGTGCCAGCAGCTTCAGGGGCAGCGAGCAGTACTTC.

This clonotype was picked up many times. The chain is built from TRBV28 and TRBJ1-1; D gene unclear. Trimming pared 3 bases from V and 10 bases from J, leaving 18 bases between. Germline values: CDR1 MDHEN, CDR2 SYDVKM. The CDR3 covers 14 residues. This CDR3 reads CASSLNPGPEGAFF. CDR3 DNA: TGTGCCAGCAGTTTGAACCCTGGACCGGAGGGAGCTTTCTTT.

This clonotype was picked up many times. The chain carries TRBV3-1 and TRBJ2-7, with 9 positions matching TRBD2. The CDR3 is 15 residues long. V shed 5 bases and J 0 bases; nucleotides not matched to a gene: 5. CDR1 is LGHDT and CDR2 is YNNKEL in the germline V gene (reference sequence). Here the CDR3 DNA reads TGTGCCAGCAGCTGGGGAGCGGGGGGCTCCTACGAGCAGTACTTC. Its translation: CASSWGAGGSYEQYF.